This TCR beta chain was captured in a study of OX40 agonist ivuxolimab in advanced cancers. The V gene's germline CDR1 is SGHVS and CDR2 FNYEAQ. V gave up 3 bases and J gave up 4 bases, with 12 bases separating them. The CDR3 consists of 14 residues. Profiling relied on immunoSEQ multiplex PCR, and the TCRdb table lists in-frame clones only, not all of them. The table lists some 72,000 clones, roughly 80% of them singletons, with roughly 0.53% in the top ten. This TCR was sampled from an adult with an advanced solid tumor such as melanoma, head and neck, liver or kidney cancer. The specimen comprised CD4+ or CD8+ T cells sorted from blood, sampled in a trial of the OX40 agonist ivuxolimab. The gene calls are TRBV7-6 and TRBJ2-5; D is uncertain. The CDR3 region has the DNA TGTGCCAGCAGCTTGTATGGGGTTAGAGAGACCCAGTACTTC. Protein: CASSLYGVRETQYF.